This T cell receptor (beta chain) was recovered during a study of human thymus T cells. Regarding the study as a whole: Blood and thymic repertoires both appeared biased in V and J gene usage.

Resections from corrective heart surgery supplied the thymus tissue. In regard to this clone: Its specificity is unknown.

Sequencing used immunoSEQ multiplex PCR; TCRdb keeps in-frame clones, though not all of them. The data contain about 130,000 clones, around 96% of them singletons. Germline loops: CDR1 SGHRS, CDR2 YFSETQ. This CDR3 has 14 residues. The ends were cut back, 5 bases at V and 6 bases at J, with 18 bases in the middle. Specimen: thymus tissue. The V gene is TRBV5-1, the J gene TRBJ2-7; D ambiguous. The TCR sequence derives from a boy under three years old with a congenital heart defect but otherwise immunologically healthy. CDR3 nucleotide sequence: TGCGCCAGCAGAGCAACTGCAGTTAAGGGCGAGCAGTACTTC. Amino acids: CASRATAVKGEQYF.